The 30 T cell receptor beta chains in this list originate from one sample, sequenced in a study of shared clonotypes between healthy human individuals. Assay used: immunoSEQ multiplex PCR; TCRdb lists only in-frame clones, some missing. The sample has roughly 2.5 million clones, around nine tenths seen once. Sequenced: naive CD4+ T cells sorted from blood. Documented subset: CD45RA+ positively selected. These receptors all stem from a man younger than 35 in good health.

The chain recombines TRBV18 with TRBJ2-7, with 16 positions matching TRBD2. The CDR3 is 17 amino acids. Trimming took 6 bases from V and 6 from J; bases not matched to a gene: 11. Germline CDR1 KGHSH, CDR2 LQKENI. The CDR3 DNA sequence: TGTGCCAGCTCGCCAACGGGACTAGCGGGAGGGCCCCCCGAGCAGTACTTC. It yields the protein CASSPTGLAGGPPEQYF. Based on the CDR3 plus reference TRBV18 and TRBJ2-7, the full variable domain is NAGVMQNPRHLVRRRGQEARLRCSPMKGHSHVYWYRQLPEEGLKFMVYLQKENIIDESGMPKERFSAEFPKEGPSILRIQQVVRGDSAAYFCASSPTGLAGGPPEQYFGPGTRLTVT.

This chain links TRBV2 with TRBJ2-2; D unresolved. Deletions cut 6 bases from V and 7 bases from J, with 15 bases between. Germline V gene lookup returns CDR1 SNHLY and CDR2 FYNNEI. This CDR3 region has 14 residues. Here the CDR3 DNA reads TGTGCCAGCAGCGGCCCACATGCAGGCGGGGAGCTGTTTTTT. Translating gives CASSGPHAGGELFF.

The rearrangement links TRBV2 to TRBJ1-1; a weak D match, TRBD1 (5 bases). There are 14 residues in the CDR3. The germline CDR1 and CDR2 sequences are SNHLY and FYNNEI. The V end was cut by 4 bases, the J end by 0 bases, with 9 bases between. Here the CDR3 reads CASSVGRMNTEAFF. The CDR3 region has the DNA TGTGCCAGCAGTGTGGGACGCATGAACACTGAAGCTTTCTTT. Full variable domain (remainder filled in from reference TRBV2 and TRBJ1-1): EPEVTQTPSHQVTQMGQEVILRCVPISNHLYFYWYRQILGQKVEFLVSFYNNEISEKSEIFDDQFSVERPDGSNFTLKIRSTKLEDSAMYFCASSVGRMNTEAFFGQGTRLTVV.

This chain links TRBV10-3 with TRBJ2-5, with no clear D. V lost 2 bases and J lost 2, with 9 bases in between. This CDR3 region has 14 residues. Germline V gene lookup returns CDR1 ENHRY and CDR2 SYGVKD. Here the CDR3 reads CAISERAGQETQYF. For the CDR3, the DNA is TGTGCCATCAGTGAGAGGGCAGGACAAGAGACCCAGTACTTC.

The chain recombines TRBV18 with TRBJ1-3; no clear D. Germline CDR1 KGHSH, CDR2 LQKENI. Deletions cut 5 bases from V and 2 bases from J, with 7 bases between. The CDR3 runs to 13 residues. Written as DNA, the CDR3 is TGTGCCAGCTCAGTCGATGCTGGAAACACCATATATTTT. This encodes CASSVDAGNTIYF.

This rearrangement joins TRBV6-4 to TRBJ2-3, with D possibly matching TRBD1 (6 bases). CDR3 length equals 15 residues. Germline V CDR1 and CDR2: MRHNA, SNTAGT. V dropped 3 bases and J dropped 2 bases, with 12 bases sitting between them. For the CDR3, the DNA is TGTGCCAGCAGTGAGGGACACCAGTCCACAGATACGCAGTATTTT. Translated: CASSEGHQSTDTQYF.

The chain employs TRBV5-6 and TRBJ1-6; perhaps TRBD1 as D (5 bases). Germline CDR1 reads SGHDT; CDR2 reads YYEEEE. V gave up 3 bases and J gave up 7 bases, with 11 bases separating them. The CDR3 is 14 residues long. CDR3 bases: TGTGCCAGCAGCTCGGGGACGGGCAATTCACCCCTCCACTTT. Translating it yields CASSSGTGNSPLHF.

The CDR3 region has the DNA TGCGCCAGCAGCCAAGATCTAGGGGTTTCGCCGGCGCAGTTCTTC. Its translation: CASSQDLGVSPAQFF. The V gene is TRBV4-3, the J gene TRBJ2-1; D is perhaps TRBD1 (5 bases). Germline values: CDR1 LGHNA, CDR2 YSLEER. The CDR3 consists of 15 residues. Between the trimmed V and J ends, which lost 0 bases and 12 bases, there was a span of 18 bases.

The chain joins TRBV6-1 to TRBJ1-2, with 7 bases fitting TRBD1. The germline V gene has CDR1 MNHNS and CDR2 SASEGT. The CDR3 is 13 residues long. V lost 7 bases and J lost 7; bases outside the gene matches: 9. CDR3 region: CASNQGQAFGYTF. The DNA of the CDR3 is TGTGCCAGCAATCAAGGACAGGCTTTTGGCTACACCTTC.

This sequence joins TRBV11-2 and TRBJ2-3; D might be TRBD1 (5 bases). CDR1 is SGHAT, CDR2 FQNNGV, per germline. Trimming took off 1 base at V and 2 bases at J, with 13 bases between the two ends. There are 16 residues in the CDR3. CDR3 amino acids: CASSLVGAGFTDTQYF. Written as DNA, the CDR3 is TGTGCCAGCAGCTTAGTAGGGGCAGGTTTCACAGATACGCAGTATTTT.

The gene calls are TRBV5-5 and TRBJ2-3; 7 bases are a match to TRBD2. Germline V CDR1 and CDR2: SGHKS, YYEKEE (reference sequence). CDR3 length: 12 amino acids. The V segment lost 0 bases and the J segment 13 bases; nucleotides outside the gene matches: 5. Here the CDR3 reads CASSLDTSVEYF. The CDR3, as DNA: TGTGCCAGCAGCTTGGACACTAGCGTAGAGTATTTT.

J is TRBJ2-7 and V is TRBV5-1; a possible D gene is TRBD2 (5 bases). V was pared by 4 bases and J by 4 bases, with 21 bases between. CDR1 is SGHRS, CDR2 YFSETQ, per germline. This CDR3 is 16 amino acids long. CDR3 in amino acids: CASSTVGGLRSYEQYF. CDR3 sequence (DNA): TGCGCCAGCAGCACCGTCGGAGGCCTAAGGTCGTACGAGCAGTACTTC.

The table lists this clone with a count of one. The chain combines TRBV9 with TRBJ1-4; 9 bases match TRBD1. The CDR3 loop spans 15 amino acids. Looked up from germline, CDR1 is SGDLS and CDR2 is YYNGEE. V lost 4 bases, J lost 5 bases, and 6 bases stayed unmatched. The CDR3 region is CASSLQDRGNEKLFF. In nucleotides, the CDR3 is TGTGCCAGCAGCCTACAGGACAGGGGCAATGAAAAACTGTTTTTT.

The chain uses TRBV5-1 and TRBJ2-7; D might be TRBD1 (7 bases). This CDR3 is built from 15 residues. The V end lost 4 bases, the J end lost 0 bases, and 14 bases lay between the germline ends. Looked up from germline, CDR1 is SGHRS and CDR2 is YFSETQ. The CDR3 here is CASSVGQTSSYEQYF. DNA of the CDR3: TGCGCCAGCAGCGTGGGACAGACTAGCTCCTACGAGCAGTACTTC.

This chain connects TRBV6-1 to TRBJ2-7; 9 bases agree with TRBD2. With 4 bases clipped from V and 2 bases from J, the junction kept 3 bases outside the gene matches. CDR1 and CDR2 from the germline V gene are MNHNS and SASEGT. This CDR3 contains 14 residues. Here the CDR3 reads CASSGSGGPYEQYF. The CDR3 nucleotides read TGTGCCAGCAGTGGTAGCGGGGGACCCTACGAGCAGTACTTC.

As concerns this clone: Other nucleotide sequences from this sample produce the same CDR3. CDR3 in amino acids: CASSLTGNTEAFF. In DNA form, the CDR3 reads TGTGCCAGTAGTTTGACGGGGAACACTGAAGCTTTCTTT. The genes are TRBV19 and TRBJ1-1, with D uncertain. The germline gives CDR1 LNHDA, CDR2 SQIVND (reference sequence). The CDR3 has 13 residues. The ends were cut back, 5 bases at V and 1 base at J, with 8 bases in the middle.

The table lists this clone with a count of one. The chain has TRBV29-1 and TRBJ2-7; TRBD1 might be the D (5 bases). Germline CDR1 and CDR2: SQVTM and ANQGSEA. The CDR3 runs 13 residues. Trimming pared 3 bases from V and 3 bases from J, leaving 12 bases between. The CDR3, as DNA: TGCAGCGTTGAGCAGGGTTTAGGCTACGAGCAGTACTTC. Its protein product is CSVEQGLGYEQYF.

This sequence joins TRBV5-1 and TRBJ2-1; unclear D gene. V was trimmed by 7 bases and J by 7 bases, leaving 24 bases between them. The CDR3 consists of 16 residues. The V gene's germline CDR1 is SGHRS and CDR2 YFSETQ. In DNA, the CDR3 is TGCGCCAGCGCCTCAAGTACGGCTCCTCCGTGGAATGAGCAGTTCTTC. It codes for CASASSTAPPWNEQFF.

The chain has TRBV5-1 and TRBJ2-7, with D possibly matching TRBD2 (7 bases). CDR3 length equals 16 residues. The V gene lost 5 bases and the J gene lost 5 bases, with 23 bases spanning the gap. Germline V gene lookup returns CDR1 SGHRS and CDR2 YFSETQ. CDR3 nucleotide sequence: TGCGCCAGCAGTCAATCGTCACAGGGAGGGTTCCACGAGCAGTACTTC. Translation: CASSQSSQGGFHEQYF. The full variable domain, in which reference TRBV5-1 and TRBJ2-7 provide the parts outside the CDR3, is KAGVTQTPRYLIKTRGQQVTLSCSPISGHRSVSWYQQTPGQGLQFLFEYFSETQRNKGNFPGRFSGRQFSNSRSEMNVSTLELGDSALYLCASSQSSQGGFHEQYFGPGTRLTVT.

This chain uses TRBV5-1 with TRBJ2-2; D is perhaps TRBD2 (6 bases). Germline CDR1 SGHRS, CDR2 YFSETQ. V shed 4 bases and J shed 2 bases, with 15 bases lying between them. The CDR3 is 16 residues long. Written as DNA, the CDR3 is TGCGCCAGCAGCCACGGTGGTAGCGGAAACACCGGGGAGCTGTTTTTT. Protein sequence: CASSHGGSGNTGELFF.

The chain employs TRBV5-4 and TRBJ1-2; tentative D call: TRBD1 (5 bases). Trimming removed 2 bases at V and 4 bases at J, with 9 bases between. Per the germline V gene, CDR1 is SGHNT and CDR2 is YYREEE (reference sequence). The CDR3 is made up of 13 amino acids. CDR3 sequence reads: CASSFRDSYGYTF. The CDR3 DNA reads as TGTGCCAGCAGCTTTCGTGACAGCTATGGCTACACCTTC.

The CDR3 DNA is TGTGCCAGCAGCTTAGAGGTTGGAAACACCATATATTTT. Amino acid sequence: CASSLEVGNTIYF. V and J are TRBV11-1 and TRBJ1-3, with unresolved D. The V and J ends lost 1 base and 3 bases respectively, with 4 bases between them. Germline lookup yields CDR1 SGHAT and CDR2 FQDESV (reference sequence). This CDR3 comprises 13 residues.

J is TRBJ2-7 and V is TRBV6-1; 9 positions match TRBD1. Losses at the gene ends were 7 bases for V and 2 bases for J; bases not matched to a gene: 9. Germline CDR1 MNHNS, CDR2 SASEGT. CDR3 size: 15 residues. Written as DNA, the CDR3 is TGTGCCAGCAACACACAGGGGGCAGGTGCCTACGAGCAGTACTTC. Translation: CASNTQGAGAYEQYF.

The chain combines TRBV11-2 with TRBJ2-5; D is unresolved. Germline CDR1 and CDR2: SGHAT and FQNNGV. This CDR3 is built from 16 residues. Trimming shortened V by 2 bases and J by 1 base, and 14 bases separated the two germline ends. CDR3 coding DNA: TGTGCCAGCAGCTTACGGTTGCTCTCCTCCCAAGAGACCCAGTACTTC. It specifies CASSLRLLSSQETQYF.

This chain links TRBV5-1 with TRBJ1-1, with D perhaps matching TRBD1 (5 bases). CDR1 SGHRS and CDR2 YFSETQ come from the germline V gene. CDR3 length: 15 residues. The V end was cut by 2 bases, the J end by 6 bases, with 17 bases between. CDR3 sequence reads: CASSLTGDLTAEAFF. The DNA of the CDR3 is TGCGCCAGCAGCTTAACGGGGGATCTAACCGCTGAAGCTTTCTTT.

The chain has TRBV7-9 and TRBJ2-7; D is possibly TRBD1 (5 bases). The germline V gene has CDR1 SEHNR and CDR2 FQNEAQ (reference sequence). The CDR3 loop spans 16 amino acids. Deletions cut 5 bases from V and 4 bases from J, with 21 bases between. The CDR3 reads CASSIGPGIRLYEQYF. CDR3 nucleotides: TGTGCCAGCAGCATAGGACCAGGGATTAGATTGTACGAGCAGTACTTC. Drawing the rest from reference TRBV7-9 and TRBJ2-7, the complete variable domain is DTGVSQNPRHKITKRGQNVTFRCDPISEHNRLYWYRQTLGQGPEFLTYFQNEAQLEKSRLLSDRFSAERPKGSFSTLEIQRTEQGDSAMYLCASSIGPGIRLYEQYFGPGTRLTVT.

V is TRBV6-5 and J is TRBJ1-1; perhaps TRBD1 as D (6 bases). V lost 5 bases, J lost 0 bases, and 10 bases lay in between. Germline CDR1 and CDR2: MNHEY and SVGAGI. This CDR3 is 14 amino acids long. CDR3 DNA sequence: TGTGCCAGCAGTCGGACAGACTTGAACACTGAAGCTTTCTTT. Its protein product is CASSRTDLNTEAFF.

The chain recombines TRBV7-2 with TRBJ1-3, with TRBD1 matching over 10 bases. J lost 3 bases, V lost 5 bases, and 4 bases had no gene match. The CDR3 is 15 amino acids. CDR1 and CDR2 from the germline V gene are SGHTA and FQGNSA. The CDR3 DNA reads TGTGCCAGCAGCCTCGACAGGGGGCTTGGAAACACCATATATTTT. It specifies CASSLDRGLGNTIYF. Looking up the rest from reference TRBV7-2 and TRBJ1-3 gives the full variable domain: GAGVSQSPSNKVTEKGKDVELRCDPISGHTALYWYRQSLGQGLEFLIYFQGNSAPDKSGLPSDRFSAERTGGSVSTLTIQRTQQEDSAVYLCASSLDRGLGNTIYFGEGSWLTVV.

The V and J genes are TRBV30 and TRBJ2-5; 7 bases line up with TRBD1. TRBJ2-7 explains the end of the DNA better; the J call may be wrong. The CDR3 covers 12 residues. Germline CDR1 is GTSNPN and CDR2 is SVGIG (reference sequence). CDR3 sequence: CAWSDRGGEQYF. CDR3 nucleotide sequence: TGTGCCTGGAGTGACAGGGGTGGCGAGCAGTACTTC.

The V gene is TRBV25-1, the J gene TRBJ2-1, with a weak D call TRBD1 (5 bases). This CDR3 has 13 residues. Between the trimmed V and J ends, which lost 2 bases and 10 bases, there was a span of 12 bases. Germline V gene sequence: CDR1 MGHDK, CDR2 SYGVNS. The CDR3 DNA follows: TGTGCCAGCAGTGAAGGCAGGGCAGTAGAGCAGTTCTTC. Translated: CASSEGRAVEQFF.